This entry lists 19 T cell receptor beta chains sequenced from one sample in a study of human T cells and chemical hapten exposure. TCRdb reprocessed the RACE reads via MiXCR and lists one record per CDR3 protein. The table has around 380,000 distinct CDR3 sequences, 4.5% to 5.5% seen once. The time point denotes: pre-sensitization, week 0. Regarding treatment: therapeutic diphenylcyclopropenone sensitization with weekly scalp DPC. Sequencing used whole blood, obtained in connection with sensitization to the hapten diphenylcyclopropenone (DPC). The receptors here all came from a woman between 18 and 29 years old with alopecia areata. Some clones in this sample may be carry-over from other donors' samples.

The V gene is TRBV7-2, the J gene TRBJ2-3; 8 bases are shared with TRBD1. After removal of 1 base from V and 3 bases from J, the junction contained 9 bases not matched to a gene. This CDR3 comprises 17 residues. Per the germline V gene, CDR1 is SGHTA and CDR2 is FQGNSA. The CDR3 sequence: CASSLVEGTGRTDTQYF. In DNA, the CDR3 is TGTGCCAGCAGCTTAGTTGAAGGGACAGGAAGGACAGATACGCAGTATTTT.

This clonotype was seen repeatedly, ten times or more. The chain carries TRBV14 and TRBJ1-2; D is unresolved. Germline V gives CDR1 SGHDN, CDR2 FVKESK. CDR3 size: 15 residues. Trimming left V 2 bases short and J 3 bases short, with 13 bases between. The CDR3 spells CASSQRSGEDYGYTF. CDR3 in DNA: TGTGCCAGCAGCCAACGATCTGGGGAGGACTATGGCTACACCTTC.

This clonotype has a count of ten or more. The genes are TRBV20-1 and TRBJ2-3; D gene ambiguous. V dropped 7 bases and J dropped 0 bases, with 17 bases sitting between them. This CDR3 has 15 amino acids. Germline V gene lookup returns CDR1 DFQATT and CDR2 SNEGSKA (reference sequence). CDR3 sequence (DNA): TGCAGTGTCATTATCGGAGTTGCTAGCACAGATACGCAGTATTTT. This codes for CSVIIGVASTDTQYF.

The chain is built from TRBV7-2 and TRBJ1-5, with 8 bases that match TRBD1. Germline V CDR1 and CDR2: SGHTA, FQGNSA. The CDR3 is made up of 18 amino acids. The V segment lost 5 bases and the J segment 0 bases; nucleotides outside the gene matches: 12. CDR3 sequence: CASSPRTGKDFSNQPQHF. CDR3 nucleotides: TGTGCCAGCAGCCCACGGACAGGGAAAGACTTTAGCAATCAGCCCCAGCATTTT.

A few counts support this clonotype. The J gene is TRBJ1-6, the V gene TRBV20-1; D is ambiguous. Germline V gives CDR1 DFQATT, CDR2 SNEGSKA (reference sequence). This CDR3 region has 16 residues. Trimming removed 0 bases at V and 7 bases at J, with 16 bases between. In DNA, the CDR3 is TGCAGTGCTAGAGATCACGAGGGTATGCTCAATTCACCCCTCCACTTT. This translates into CSARDHEGMLNSPLHF.

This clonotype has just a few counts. CDR3 residues: CASGKEDNEQFF. CDR3 bases: TGTGCCAGCGGAAAGGAGGACAATGAGCAGTTCTTC. The J gene is TRBJ2-1, the V gene TRBV12-3 or TRBV12-4; D is perhaps TRBD2 (5 bases). The CDR3 has 12 amino acids. With 8 bases removed from V and 5 bases from J, the gap between germline ends came to 10 bases.

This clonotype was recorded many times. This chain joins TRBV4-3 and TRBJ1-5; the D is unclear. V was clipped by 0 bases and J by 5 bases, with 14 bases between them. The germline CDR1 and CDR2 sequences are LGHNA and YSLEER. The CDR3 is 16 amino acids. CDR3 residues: CASSQDLGSSDQPQHF. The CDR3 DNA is TGCGCCAGCAGCCAAGATCTGGGTAGTTCTGATCAGCCCCAGCATTTT.

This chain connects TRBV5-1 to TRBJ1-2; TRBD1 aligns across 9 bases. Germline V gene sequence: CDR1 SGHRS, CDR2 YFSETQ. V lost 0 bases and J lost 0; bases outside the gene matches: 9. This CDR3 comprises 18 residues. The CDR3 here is CASSLDYEQGAPNYGYTF. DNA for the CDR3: TGCGCCAGCAGCTTGGACTACGAACAGGGGGCGCCTAACTATGGCTACACCTTC.

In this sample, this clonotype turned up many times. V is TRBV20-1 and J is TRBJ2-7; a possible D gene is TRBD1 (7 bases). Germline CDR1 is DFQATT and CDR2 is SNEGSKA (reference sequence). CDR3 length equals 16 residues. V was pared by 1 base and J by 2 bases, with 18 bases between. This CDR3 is CSARGIQGGIPYEQYF. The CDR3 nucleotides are TGCAGTGCTAGAGGGATTCAGGGGGGCATTCCCTACGAGCAGTACTTC.

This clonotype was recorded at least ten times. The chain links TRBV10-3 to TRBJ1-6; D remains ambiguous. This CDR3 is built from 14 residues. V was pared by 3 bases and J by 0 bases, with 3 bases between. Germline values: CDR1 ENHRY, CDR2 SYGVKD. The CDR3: CAISDASYNSPLHF. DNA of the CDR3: TGTGCCATCAGTGATGCCTCCTATAATTCACCCCTCCACTTT.

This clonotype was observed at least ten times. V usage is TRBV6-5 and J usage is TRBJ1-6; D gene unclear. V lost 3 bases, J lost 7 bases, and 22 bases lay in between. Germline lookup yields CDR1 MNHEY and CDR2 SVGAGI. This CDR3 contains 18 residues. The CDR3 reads CASSYIPPGTTHNSPLHF. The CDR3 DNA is TGTGCCAGCAGTTATATCCCCCCGGGCACAACTCACAATTCACCCCTCCACTTT.

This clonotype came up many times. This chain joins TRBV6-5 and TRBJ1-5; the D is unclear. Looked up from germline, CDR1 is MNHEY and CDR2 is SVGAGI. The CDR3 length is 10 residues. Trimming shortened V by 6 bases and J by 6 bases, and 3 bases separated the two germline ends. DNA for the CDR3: TGTGCCAGCAGGGGTCAGCCCCAGCATTTT. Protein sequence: CASRGQPQHF.

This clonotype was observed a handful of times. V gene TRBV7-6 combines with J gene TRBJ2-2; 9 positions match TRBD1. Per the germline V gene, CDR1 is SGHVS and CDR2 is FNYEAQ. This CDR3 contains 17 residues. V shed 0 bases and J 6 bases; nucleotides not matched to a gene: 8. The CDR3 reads CASSLASGQGSAGELFF. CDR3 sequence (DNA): TGTGCCAGCAGCTTAGCGTCCGGACAGGGGTCAGCCGGGGAGCTGTTTTTT.

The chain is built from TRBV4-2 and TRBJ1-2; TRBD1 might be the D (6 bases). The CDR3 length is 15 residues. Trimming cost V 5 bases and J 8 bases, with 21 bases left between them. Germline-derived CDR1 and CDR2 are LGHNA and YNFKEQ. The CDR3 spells CASSTSWTESSGYTF. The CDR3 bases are TGTGCCAGCAGCACGAGTTGGACAGAATCGAGCGGCTACACCTTC.

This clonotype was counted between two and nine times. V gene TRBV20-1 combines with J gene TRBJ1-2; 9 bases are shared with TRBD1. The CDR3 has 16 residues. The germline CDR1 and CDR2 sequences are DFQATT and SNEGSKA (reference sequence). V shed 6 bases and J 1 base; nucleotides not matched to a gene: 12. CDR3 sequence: CSAGTRDRVLNYGYTF. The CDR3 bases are TGCAGTGCCGGAACCCGGGACAGGGTTCTTAACTATGGCTACACCTTC.

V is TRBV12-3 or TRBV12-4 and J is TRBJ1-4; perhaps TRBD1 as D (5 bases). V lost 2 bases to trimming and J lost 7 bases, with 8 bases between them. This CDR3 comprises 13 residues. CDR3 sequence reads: CASSLSGREKLFF. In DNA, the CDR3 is TGTGCCAGCAGTTTATCAGGGCGTGAAAAACTGTTTTTT.

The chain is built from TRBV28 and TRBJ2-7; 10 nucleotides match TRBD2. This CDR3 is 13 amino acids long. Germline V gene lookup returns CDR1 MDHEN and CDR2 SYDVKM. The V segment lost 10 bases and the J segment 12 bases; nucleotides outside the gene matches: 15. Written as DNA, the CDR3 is TGTGCCACCGAAACTAGCGGGGCTAAAAATCTGTACTTC. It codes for CATETSGAKNLYF.

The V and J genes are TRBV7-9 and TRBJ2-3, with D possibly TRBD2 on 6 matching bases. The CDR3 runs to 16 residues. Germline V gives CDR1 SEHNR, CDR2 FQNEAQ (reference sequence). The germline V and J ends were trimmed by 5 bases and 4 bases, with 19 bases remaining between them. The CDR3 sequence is CASSPQEGSSADTQYF. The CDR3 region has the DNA TGTGCCAGCAGCCCCCAGGAGGGGAGTAGTGCAGATACGCAGTATTTT.

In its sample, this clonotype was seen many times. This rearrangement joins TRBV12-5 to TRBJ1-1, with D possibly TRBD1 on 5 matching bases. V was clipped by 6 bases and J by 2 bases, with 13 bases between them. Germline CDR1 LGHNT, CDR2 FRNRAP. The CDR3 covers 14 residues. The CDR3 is CASGIGGGNTEAFF. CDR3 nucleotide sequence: TGTGCTAGTGGAATTGGGGGGGGAAACACTGAAGCTTTCTTT.